The next 27 T cell receptor beta chains were all read from a single sample in a study of shared clonotypes between healthy human individuals (dated by TCRdb to the early 2020s). Libraries came from the immunoSEQ multiplex PCR assay. TCRdb took this table from immuneACCESS and kept in-frame rearrangements with V and J called. Such tables lack part of the clones; where checked against another copy, unresolved V genes explain under half of the gap, and the rest is unexplained. The sample records some 1 million clones, around 74% of which are singletons. Less than 1.5% of the sample belongs to the ten largest clones. Sequencing was performed on memory CD4+ T cells sorted from blood. The cell subset or site label for this specimen denotes: CD45RA-negative fraction. The source is a man younger than 35 in good health.

Remarks on this clone: Other DNA sequences in the sample encode the same CDR3. The genes are TRBV10-3 and TRBJ1-2, with 7 positions matching TRBD1. Germline CDR1 is ENHRY and CDR2 is SYGVKD. V lost 6 bases, J lost 0 bases, and 4 bases stayed unmatched. CDR3 length: 14 residues. The chain's CDR3 is CAISRDSPNYGYTF. CDR3 bases: TGTGCCATCAGCCGGGACAGTCCTAACTATGGCTACACCTTC.

The chain is built from TRBV2 and TRBJ2-3, with 8 bases fitting TRBD2. Per germline, CDR1 SNHLY and CDR2 FYNNEI. CDR3 size: 13 residues. After removal of 11 bases from V and 1 base from J, the junction contained 5 bases not matched to a gene. The CDR3 reads CAGRGARTDTQYF. CDR3 DNA sequence: TGTGCCGGGCGGGGGGCCCGCACAGATACGCAGTATTTT.

The V and J genes are TRBV19 and TRBJ1-5; 7 bases are a match to TRBD1. Germline-derived CDR1 and CDR2 are LNHDA and SQIVND (reference sequence). Losses at the gene ends were 5 bases for V and 6 bases for J; bases not matched to a gene: 7. CDR3 size: 14 residues. The chain's CDR3 is CASSGQQGVQPQHF. The CDR3 DNA reads TGTGCCAGTAGTGGTCAGCAGGGGGTTCAGCCCCAGCATTTT.

The chain carries TRBV10-3 and TRBJ2-6, with D possibly called TRBD1 or TRBD2 (5 bases each). Looked up from germline, CDR1 is ENHRY and CDR2 is SYGVKD. Trimming took 10 bases from V and 1 from J, leaving 20 bases between them. The CDR3 is 17 residues long. CDR3 in DNA: TGTGCCACGGGGTGGCAGGGCCTTGAGTCTGGGGCCAACGTCCTGACTTTC. Protein sequence: CATGWQGLESGANVLTF.

The J gene is TRBJ2-3, the V gene TRBV2; D may be TRBD1 (5 bases). Germline V lookup: CDR1 SNHLY, CDR2 FYNNEI. V was clipped by 5 bases and J by 2 bases, with 8 bases between them. The CDR3 is made up of 13 amino acids. CDR3 protein: CASSYRITDTQYF. CDR3 in DNA: TGTGCCAGCAGTTACAGGATCACAGATACGCAGTATTTT. Supplemented by reference TRBV2 and TRBJ2-3, the full variable domain reads EPEVTQTPSHQVTQMGQEVILRCVPISNHLYFYWYRQILGQKVEFLVSFYNNEISEKSEIFDDQFSVERPDGSNFTLKIRSTKLEDSAMYFCASSYRITDTQYFGPGTRLTVL.

The chain couples TRBV19 to TRBJ1-5; possibly TRBD1 for D (5 bases). Looked up from germline, CDR1 is LNHDA and CDR2 is SQIVND (reference sequence). The CDR3 is made up of 15 amino acids. V was cut by 6 bases and J by 4 bases, with 16 bases left in between. The CDR3, as DNA: TGTGCCAGTAGCTGGTCCCGACAGAGTAATCAGCCCCAGCATTTT. Amino acids: CASSWSRQSNQPQHF.

This clone was observed once. The chain links TRBV29-1 to TRBJ2-3, with 8 bases lining up with TRBD2. The CDR3 runs to 14 residues. Per germline, CDR1 SQVTM and CDR2 ANQGSEA. Trimming took 4 bases from V and 5 from J; bases not matched to a gene: 8. The CDR3: CSVGRAGGQDTQYF. The CDR3 DNA is TGCAGCGTTGGGAGGGCGGGGGGCCAAGATACGCAGTATTTT.

The rearrangement joins TRBV2 to TRBJ2-7; 11 bases are a match to TRBD2. Germline V lookup: CDR1 SNHLY, CDR2 FYNNEI. This CDR3 region has 15 residues. V lost 6 bases, J lost 6 bases, and 10 bases stayed unmatched. The CDR3 sequence: CASSETSGGMSEQYF. The CDR3 bases are TGTGCCAGCAGCGAAACTAGCGGGGGTATGAGCGAGCAGTACTTC. The full variable domain, its missing parts supplied by reference TRBV2 and TRBJ2-7, is EPEVTQTPSHQVTQMGQEVILRCVPISNHLYFYWYRQILGQKVEFLVSFYNNEISEKSEIFDDQFSVERPDGSNFTLKIRSTKLEDSAMYFCASSETSGGMSEQYFGPGTRLTVT.

The V gene is TRBV2, the J gene TRBJ2-7; 7 positions agree with TRBD1. V was pared by 5 bases and J by 0 bases, with 7 bases of the junction left unmatched. The CDR3 sequence is 15 residues long. From germline, CDR1 is SNHLY and CDR2 FYNNEI. CDR3: CASSPAAGGSYEQYF. The CDR3 DNA reads as TGTGCCAGCAGTCCTGCGGCAGGGGGCTCCTACGAGCAGTACTTC.

On this clone: A much larger clone lies a single base off, so this may be a read error. This chain joins TRBV10-3 and TRBJ1-4, with 7 bases fitting TRBD1. The CDR3 runs 14 residues. The junction had 6 bases not matched to a gene; V was cut back by 4 bases and J by 7 bases. CDR1 is ENHRY, CDR2 SYGVKD, per germline. The CDR3 DNA is TGTGCCATCAGTGCAGGGGGGCCAGGTGAAAAACTGTTTTTT. Its protein product is CAISAGGPGEKLFF.

The chain couples TRBV6-4 to TRBJ2-7; 7 positions agree with TRBD1. Germline V gene data show CDR1 as MRHNA and CDR2 as SNTAGT. The CDR3 extends over 14 amino acids. The V gene end was trimmed by 8 bases and the J gene end by 2 bases; junction bases not matched to a gene: 9. The CDR3 sequence: CASLLQGNPYEQYF. As DNA, the CDR3 is TGTGCCAGCCTTCTACAGGGGAACCCCTACGAGCAGTACTTC.

The J gene is TRBJ1-5, the V gene TRBV12-2. TRBV12-2 constitutes a pseudogene. This CDR3 has 12 amino acids. CDR3: CASRSLNQPQHF. The CDR3, as DNA: TGTGCAAGTCGCTCGCTTAATCAGCCCCAGCATTTT.

This rearrangement joins TRBV5-1 to TRBJ2-3, with D perhaps matching TRBD2 (6 bases). V was shortened by 0 bases and J by 4 bases, with 12 bases between the two germline ends. The CDR3 runs 15 residues. Germline V gene data show CDR1 as SGHRS and CDR2 as YFSETQ. CDR3 nucleotide sequence: TGCGCCAGCAGCTTGGACGGGACGGGGGCAGATACGCAGTATTTT. Translation: CASSLDGTGADTQYF.

Notes on this clone: Other DNA sequences within the sample encode an identical CDR3. V usage is TRBV28 and J usage is TRBJ1-6; D is undetermined. V was clipped by 3 bases and J by 0 bases, with 9 bases between them. CDR3 size: 16 residues. Germline lookup yields CDR1 MDHEN and CDR2 SYDVKM. In DNA, the CDR3 is TGTGCCAGCAGTTTCTCGGGGAGCTCCTATAATTCACCCCTCCACTTT. Translation gives CASSFSGSSYNSPLHF.

The chain joins TRBV10-1 to TRBJ1-2; D not resolved. Deletions cut 0 bases from V and 8 bases from J, with 13 bases between. This CDR3 spans 14 amino acids. Germline CDR1 is WNHNN and CDR2 is SYGVQD (reference sequence). In DNA, the CDR3 is TGCGCCAGCAGTGAGTCGGGGTCGGCGGGAGGCTACACCTTC. Encoded protein: CASSESGSAGGYTF.

This clone was counted only a few times. The V and J genes are TRBV28 and TRBJ1-6; no reliable D call. V lost 3 bases and J 8 bases, leaving 14 bases between the germline ends. There are 15 residues in the CDR3. In germline, CDR1 is MDHEN, CDR2 SYDVKM. The CDR3 region is CASSLGGFDYSPLHF. CDR3 DNA sequence: TGTGCCAGCAGTTTGGGCGGATTCGATTATTCACCCCTCCACTTT.

This chain connects TRBV7-9 to TRBJ1-4; no clear D gene. The CDR3 is 15 amino acids. Germline loops: CDR1 SEHNR, CDR2 FQNEAQ (reference sequence). The germline V and J ends were trimmed by 5 bases and 8 bases, with 18 bases remaining between them. The CDR3 loop reads CASSLVEVRWEKLFF. In DNA form, the CDR3 reads TGTGCCAGCAGCCTGGTGGAAGTCCGGTGGGAAAAACTGTTTTTT.

About this clone itself: Other DNA variants within this sample encode the same CDR3. This chain joins TRBV11-3 and TRBJ2-3; D gene uncertain. CDR1 is SGHNT and CDR2 is YENEEA in the germline V gene. V gave up 2 bases and J gave up 1 base, with 7 bases separating them. The CDR3 has 14 residues. The DNA for the CDR3 is TGTGCCAGCAGCTTATCAGGTGGCACAGATACGCAGTATTTT. Its translation: CASSLSGGTDTQYF.

This clone occurred once. The CDR3 here is CASRLERERNEQYF. The DNA of the CDR3 is TGTGCAAGTCGCTTAGAGAGGGAACGTAACGAGCAGTACTTC. V usage is TRBV12-2 and J usage is TRBJ2-7; the table's D call, TRBD2, has no DNA check behind it. TRBV12-2 counts as a pseudogene. The CDR3 runs 14 residues.

The CDR3 DNA is TGTGCCTGGAGGCCACGGGACAGGGGGAATTACCCTGAAGCTTTCTTT. It translates to CAWRPRDRGNYPEAFF. The genes are TRBV30 and TRBJ1-1, with TRBD1 identical over 11 bases. This CDR3 spans 16 amino acids. V trimming: 3 bases; J trimming: 6 bases; junction bases outside the gene matches: 12. Germline lookup yields CDR1 GTSNPN and CDR2 SVGIG (reference sequence).

The V and J genes are TRBV7-2 and TRBJ2-7; D may be TRBD1 (6 bases). Trimming left V 0 bases short and J 4 bases short, with 10 bases between. There are 14 residues in the CDR3. The germline V gene encodes CDR1 SGHTA and CDR2 FQGNSA. The CDR3 bases are TGTGCCAGCAGCTTAGCTGGACAGTCGTACGAGCAGTACTTC. Its translation: CASSLAGQSYEQYF.

The J gene is TRBJ1-6, the V gene TRBV13; a weak D match, TRBD1 (5 bases). Trimming cost V 9 bases and J 7 bases, with 16 bases left between them. The CDR3 loop spans 14 amino acids. Looked up from germline, CDR1 is PRHDT and CDR2 is FYEKMQ (reference sequence). The CDR3 reads CARAWGVPNSPLHF. In nucleotides, the CDR3 is TGTGCCAGGGCGTGGGGGGTCCCGAATTCACCCCTCCACTTT.

The chain uses TRBV7-9 and TRBJ2-7, with 7 bases matching TRBD2. The germline V gene encodes CDR1 SEHNR and CDR2 FQNEAQ (reference sequence). Unmatched junction bases numbered 6, after V lost 3 bases and J lost 1 base. This CDR3 region has 15 residues. The CDR3 coding sequence is TGTGCCAGCAGCTTCGGTCTAGCGGATTCCTACGAGCAGTACTTC. It is translated as CASSFGLADSYEQYF.

The chain uses TRBV30 and TRBJ2-2; either TRBD1 or TRBD2 may supply D (5 bases each). Trimming left V 3 bases short and J 3 bases short, with 14 bases between. Germline V gene lookup returns CDR1 GTSNPN and CDR2 SVGIG (reference sequence). The length of the CDR3 is 15 residues. The CDR3 DNA reads TGTGCCTGGAGGAACCGGGACCAGCACACCGGGGAGCTGTTTTTT. Its translation is CAWRNRDQHTGELFF.

This chain joins TRBV5-8 and TRBJ2-6; D might be TRBD2 (6 bases). The germline gives CDR1 SGHTS, CDR2 YDEGEE. CDR3 size: 16 residues. Trimming removed 2 bases at V and 0 bases at J, with 9 bases between. CDR3 residues: CASSFNGGSGANVLTF. The CDR3 DNA follows: TGTGCCAGCAGCTTCAACGGGGGCTCTGGGGCCAACGTCCTGACTTTC.

This clone was recorded many times. The V and J genes are TRBV19 and TRBJ2-6; D assignment may be TRBD1 or TRBD2 (6 bases each). Germline CDR1 and CDR2: LNHDA and SQIVND (reference sequence). This CDR3 has 17 amino acids. Deletions cut 7 bases from V and 0 bases from J, with 16 bases between. CDR3 residues: CASTPHKGGSGANVLTF. In nucleotides, the CDR3 is TGTGCCAGTACCCCCCACAAGGGGGGCTCTGGGGCCAACGTCCTGACTTTC.

This chain connects TRBV10-3 to TRBJ2-1, with TRBD1 matching 8 bases. The CDR3 spans 15 residues. Germline V gene data show CDR1 as ENHRY and CDR2 as SYGVKD. Trimming cost V 2 bases and J 6 bases; bases outside gene matches: 6. The CDR3 spells CAISENQGASNEQFF. The CDR3, as DNA: TGTGCCATCAGTGAGAACCAGGGGGCGAGCAATGAGCAGTTCTTC.